The TCR beta chain under discussion was sequenced for a study of a mutant IDH1 vaccine in newly diagnosed glioma. Study-level background: Investigators started vaccination 4-6 weeks after radiotherapy alone, or with temozolomide cycles. Among treated patients, 62.5% were male and around 40% female, and mean age was approximately 40 years. Study-level findings and limits: Pseudoprogression showed no apparent link to changes in top peripheral T cell clonotypes.

TCRdb's copy holds only in-frame clones and misses some; the assay was immunoSEQ multiplex PCR. The profile shows fewer than 30,000 clones, over 75% of them singletons. The time point: week 11, during vaccination. A 20-mer mutant IDH1 peptide at 300 ug was injected subcutaneously with topical imiquimod. Every donor had a new WHO grade 3 or 4 astrocytoma that was IDH1-mutant, with loss of nuclear ATRX. With regard to this clone: Its antigen is unidentified.

The sample consisted of PBMCs, taken from a glioma patient whose treatment included an IDH1 peptide vaccine. This sequence originates from a young woman with glioma.

CDR3 nucleotide sequence: TGTGCCACCAGTAACCGGGACAGCTCCTACAATGAGCAGTTCTTC. Translation: CATSNRDSSYNEQFF. This chain joins TRBV15 and TRBJ2-1; TRBD1 agrees at 7 bases. The CDR3 has 15 residues. Germline values: CDR1 LNHNV, CDR2 YYDKDF (reference sequence). V lost 6 bases and J lost 0; bases outside the gene matches: 5.